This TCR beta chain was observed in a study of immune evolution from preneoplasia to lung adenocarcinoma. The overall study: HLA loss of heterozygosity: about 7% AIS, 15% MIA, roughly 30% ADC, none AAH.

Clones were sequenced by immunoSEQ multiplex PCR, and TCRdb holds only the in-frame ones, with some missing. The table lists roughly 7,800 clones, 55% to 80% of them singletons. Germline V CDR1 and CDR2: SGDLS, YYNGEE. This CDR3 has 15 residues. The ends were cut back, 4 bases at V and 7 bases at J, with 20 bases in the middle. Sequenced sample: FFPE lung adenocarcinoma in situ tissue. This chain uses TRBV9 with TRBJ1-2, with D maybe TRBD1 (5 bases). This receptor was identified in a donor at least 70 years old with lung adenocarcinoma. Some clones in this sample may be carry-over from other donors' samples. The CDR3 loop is CASSTSGLPASGYTF. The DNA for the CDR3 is TGTGCCAGCAGCACATCGGGACTGCCGGCTTCTGGCTACACCTTC.